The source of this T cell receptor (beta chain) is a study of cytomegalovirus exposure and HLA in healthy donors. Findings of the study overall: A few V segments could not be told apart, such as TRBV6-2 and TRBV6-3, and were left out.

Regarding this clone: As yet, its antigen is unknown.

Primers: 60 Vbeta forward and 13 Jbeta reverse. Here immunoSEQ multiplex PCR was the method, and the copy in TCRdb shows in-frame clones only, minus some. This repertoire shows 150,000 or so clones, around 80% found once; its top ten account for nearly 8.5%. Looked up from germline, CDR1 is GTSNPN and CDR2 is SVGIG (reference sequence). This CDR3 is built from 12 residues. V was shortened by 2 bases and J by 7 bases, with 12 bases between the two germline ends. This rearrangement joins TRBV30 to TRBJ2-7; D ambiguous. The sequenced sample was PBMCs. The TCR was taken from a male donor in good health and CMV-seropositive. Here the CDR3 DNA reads TGTGCCTGGAGTACGACACCAAGGGAGCAGTACTTC. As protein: CAWSTTPREQYF.